This T cell receptor (beta chain) was recovered during a study of T cells in Graves' hyperthyroidism and ophthalmopathy. Study background: It was at initial diagnosis, before any treatment, that peripheral blood was collected.

Amplification of TCR beta CDR3 regions used RNA as the template. Researchers ran a first-round RT-PCR on the TCR CDR3 using the HTBI primer set. In TCRdb, the multiplex PCR reads were re-called with MiXCR into one record per CDR3 protein. The profile covers about 400,000 distinct CDR3 sequences, with around 15% appearing a single time and 15% to 20% taken by the ten largest. V gave up 6 bases and J gave up 7 bases, with 15 bases separating them. Germline CDR1 MNHNS, CDR2 SASEGT. This CDR3 is built from 14 residues. Patients showing uncontrolled infection, other autoimmune disease, pregnancy or lactation were ineligible. Each diagnosis was grounded in clinical symptoms, serum thyroxine and TRAb, thyroid ultrasound, and orbital computed tomography.

Sequenced sample: blood. The TCR sequence derives from a woman aged 60-70 years with Graves' ophthalmopathy. This sequence joins TRBV6-1 and TRBJ2-2; D might be TRBD1 (5 bases). CDR3 sequence: CASRATDRYGELFF. DNA of the CDR3: TGTGCCAGCAGAGCCACCGACAGATACGGGGAGCTGTTTTTT.